The 13 T cell receptor beta chains in this list originate from one sample, sequenced in a study of blood T cells in healthy people across ages. The use of a sample-barcoded 5' primer and a J-beta primer mix characterized a second PCR of roughly 6 to 11 cycles. TCRdb re-derived calls from the 5' RACE reads in MiXCR, one entry per CDR3 protein. The table records about 280,000 distinct CDR3 sequences, 25% to 30% of them present only once. The specimen was blood. The receptor source for this set is a woman between 70 and 85 years old in good health.

This clonotype was seen more than once but under ten times. This sequence joins TRBV28 and TRBJ2-5; D possibly corresponds to TRBD2 (6 bases). Germline CDR1 reads MDHEN; CDR2 reads SYDVKM. The CDR3 is 13 amino acids. V was cut by 3 bases and J by 3 bases, with 8 bases left in between. The CDR3 nucleotides read TGTGCCAGCAGTTTGGAGGGAAAAGAGACCCAGTACTTC. Translation: CASSLEGKETQYF.

This clonotype was recorded at least ten times. The V and J genes are TRBV14 and TRBJ1-2, with D unresolved. The V and J ends lost 0 bases and 4 bases respectively, with 6 bases between them. The CDR3 has 13 residues. CDR1 is SGHDN, CDR2 FVKESK, per germline. This CDR3 reads CASSQDRGYGYTF. The CDR3 nucleotides read TGTGCCAGCAGCCAAGATCGGGGCTATGGCTACACCTTC. Complete variable domain (other parts from reference TRBV14 and TRBJ1-2): EAGVTQFPSHSVIEKGQTVTLRCDPISGHDNLYWYRRVMGKEIKFLLHFVKESKQDESGMPNNRFLAERTGGTYSTLKVQPAELEDSGVYFCASSQDRGYGYTFGSGTRLTVV.

The chain employs TRBV2 and TRBJ2-5; 7 bases agree with TRBD1. V shed 6 bases, J shed 2 bases, and the junction held 6 bases outside the gene matches. The CDR3 has 14 amino acids. Germline assignment: CDR1 SNHLY and CDR2 FYNNEI. The CDR3 coding sequence is TGTGCCAGCAGGCTGACAGGGACGCAAGAGACCCAGTACTTC. Its protein is CASRLTGTQETQYF. The whole variable domain, filled in from reference TRBV2 and TRBJ2-5, reads EPEVTQTPSHQVTQMGQEVILRCVPISNHLYFYWYRQILGQKVEFLVSFYNNEISEKSEIFDDQFSVERPDGSNFTLKIRSTKLEDSAMYFCASRLTGTQETQYFGPGTRLLVL.

This chain uses TRBV4-3 with TRBJ1-5; the D gene is possibly TRBD1 (6 bases). There are 18 residues in the CDR3. Germline loops: CDR1 LGHNA, CDR2 YSLEER. Trimming left V 7 bases short and J 0 bases short, with 22 bases between. The CDR3 region is CASTHTVGGGYSNQPQHF. The DNA of the CDR3 is TGCGCCAGCACCCATACAGTAGGGGGGGGCTATAGCAATCAGCCCCAGCATTTT.

This sequence joins TRBV21-1 and TRBJ2-1; the table's D call of TRBD1 was not tested on the DNA. TRBV21-1 is annotated as a pseudogene. The CDR3 sequence is 18 residues long. In nucleotides, the CDR3 is TGTGCCAGCAGCAAAGCTCGGGGGACAGGTTTTCCGAAAAATGAGCAGTTCTTC. Translation gives CASSKARGTGFPKNEQFF.

CDR3 sequence: CASSTGGLAETTDTQYF. The CDR3, as DNA: TGTGCCAGCAGCACGGGCGGACTAGCGGAAACCACAGATACGCAGTATTTT. This chain joins TRBV11-1 and TRBJ2-3, with TRBD2 matching 10 bases. This CDR3 is built from 17 residues. Germline V gene data show CDR1 as SGHAT and CDR2 as FQDESV (reference sequence). V was clipped by 5 bases and J by 2 bases; unmatched bases: 10.

This clonotype has just a few counts. The V and J genes are TRBV6-2 or TRBV6-3 and TRBJ1-5, with TRBD1 matching over 7 bases. CDR3 size: 13 residues. V trimming: 5 bases; J trimming: 5 bases; junction bases outside the gene matches: 3. From germline, CDR1 is MNHEY and CDR2 SVGEGT. CDR3 sequence: CASSLTGYQPQHF. DNA for the CDR3: TGTGCCAGCAGTCTGACAGGGTATCAGCCCCAGCATTTT.

The gene calls are TRBV5-1 and TRBJ2-5, with TRBD1 matching over 7 bases. With the DNA end fitting TRBJ2-7 better, the J assignment may be wrong. The CDR3 runs to 16 residues. Germline V gives CDR1 SGHRS, CDR2 YFSETQ. The CDR3 here is CASSSGQAYDSYEQYF. In DNA, the CDR3 is TGCGCCAGCAGCTCAGGACAGGCATACGACTCCTACGAGCAGTACTTC.

The chain employs TRBV20-1 and TRBJ2-7; TRBD2 matches at 8 bases. After removal of 3 bases from V and 5 bases from J, the junction contained 12 bases not matched to a gene. CDR3 length equals 15 residues. Germline V gene lookup returns CDR1 DFQATT and CDR2 SNEGSKA (reference sequence). The chain's CDR3 is CSARAASGPTDEQYF. CDR3 nucleotide sequence: TGCAGTGCTAGGGCGGCTAGCGGGCCTACTGACGAGCAGTACTTC.

The chain uses TRBV12-3 or TRBV12-4 and TRBJ1-4, with 9 nucleotides matching TRBD1. Trimming cost V 3 bases and J 5 bases; bases outside gene matches: 10. CDR3 length: 17 amino acids. CDR3 DNA sequence: TGTGCCAGCAGTTTCCAAGGTACCGGGACAGGGAATGAAAAACTGTTTTTT. Its protein is CASSFQGTGTGNEKLFF.

This sequence joins TRBV20-1 and TRBJ1-4, with D perhaps TRBD1 (6 bases). Trimming stripped 6 bases from V and 6 bases from J, with 17 bases between. The length of the CDR3 is 14 residues. The germline V gene encodes CDR1 DFQATT and CDR2 SNEGSKA (reference sequence). The CDR3 region is CSAQRGGLDEKLFF. The CDR3 DNA is TGCAGTGCCCAGAGAGGGGGATTAGATGAAAAACTGTTTTTT.

The CDR3 region is CASSPGTSGIEELFF. The CDR3 nucleotides read TGTGCCAGCAGCCCCGGGACTAGCGGGATCGAGGAGCTGTTTTTT. The rearrangement joins TRBV2 to TRBJ2-2; TRBD2 matches at 13 bases. Germline assignment: CDR1 SNHLY and CDR2 FYNNEI. The CDR3 runs 15 residues. Germline trimming cut 6 bases from V and 10 bases from J; bases unmatched to any gene: 8.

This clonotype turned up a few times. This sequence joins TRBV11-2 and TRBJ1-1, with no clear D. Per germline, CDR1 SGHAT and CDR2 FQNNGV. This CDR3 is built from 13 residues. The germline V and J ends were trimmed by 2 bases and 2 bases, with 6 bases remaining between them. CDR3 nucleotide sequence: TGTGCCAGCAGCTTACGATTTAACACTGAAGCTTTCTTT. Protein product: CASSLRFNTEAFF.